Below are 26 T cell receptor beta chains sequenced from a single sample in a study of CD8+ T cells in alopecia areata. RNA extraction was followed by reverse transcription into cDNA, which acted as the sequencing template. Using immunoSEQ multiplex PCR, the repertoire was profiled, and TCRdb retains in-frame clones only, with some absent. This sample carries 100,000 to 120,000 clones, roughly 55% of them seen once, and the ten largest clones take roughly 25%. Source material: NKG2D-low CD8+ T cells sorted from blood. These receptors originate from a human donor with alopecia areata.

This clone was observed a single time. The chain uses TRBV7-9 and TRBJ2-7; TRBD1 matches 9 bases. The ends lost 8 bases at V and 2 bases at J; junction bases unmatched: 4. Germline-derived CDR1 and CDR2 are SEHNR and FQNEAQ (reference sequence). The CDR3 sequence is 13 residues long. The CDR3 sequence: CASCGTGTYEQYF. CDR3 in DNA: TGTGCCAGCTGCGGGACAGGGACCTACGAGCAGTACTTC.

As regards this clone: This CDR3 is also generated by other DNA sequences in the sample. The chain carries TRBV28 and TRBJ2-7; the D is unclear. The germline gives CDR1 MDHEN, CDR2 SYDVKM. The CDR3 runs to 11 residues. V was shortened by 5 bases and J by 2 bases, with 4 bases between the two germline ends. DNA of the CDR3: TGTGCCAGCAGTCCCGCCTACGAGCAGTACTTC. Its translation is CASSPAYEQYF. The full variable domain, completed using reference TRBV28 and TRBJ2-7, is DVKVTQSSRYLVKRTGEKVFLECVQDMDHENMFWYRQDPGLGLRLIYFSYDVKMKEKGDIPEGYSVSREKKERFSLILESASTNQTSMYLCASSPAYEQYFGPGTRLTVT.

This clone was counted only a few times. The V call is TRBV7-3, the J call TRBJ2-1; 10 bases fit TRBD2. The CDR3 covers 14 residues. Per the germline V gene, CDR1 is SGHTA and CDR2 is FQGTGA. V dropped 5 bases and J dropped 5; count of bases not matched to a gene: 3. In DNA form, the CDR3 reads TGTGCCAGCAGCCCGGGACTAGCGCACAATGAGCAGTTCTTC. Translating it yields CASSPGLAHNEQFF.

The chain is built from TRBV13 and TRBJ2-1; the D is unclear. Germline loops: CDR1 PRHDT, CDR2 FYEKMQ (reference sequence). The CDR3 is 12 residues long. V was trimmed by 5 bases and J by 12 bases, leaving 14 bases between them. CDR3 in amino acids: CASSSLTAAQFF. The DNA of the CDR3 is TGTGCCAGCAGCAGCCTGACTGCAGCGCAGTTCTTC.

This clone was counted between two and nine times. For the CDR3, the DNA is TGCAGCGCCGAGGGCGGAAAGAACACCGGGGAGCTGTTTTTT. Amino acids: CSAEGGKNTGELFF. The chain is built from TRBV29-1 and TRBJ2-2; TRBD2 might be the D (5 bases). CDR3 length equals 14 residues. Trimming stripped 7 bases from V and 1 base from J, with 13 bases between. The V gene's germline CDR1 is SQVTM and CDR2 ANQGSEA.

The chain has TRBV11-2 and TRBJ2-5; TRBD1 agrees at 9 bases. CDR3 length: 14 residues. The V and J ends lost 5 bases and 8 bases, in that order; junction bases with no gene match: 9. CDR1 is SGHAT and CDR2 is FQNNGV in the germline V gene. The CDR3 protein is CASSMGQGLPTQYF. The CDR3 coding sequence is TGTGCCAGCAGCATGGGACAGGGACTACCTACCCAGTACTTC.

This clone was recorded a few times. The J gene is TRBJ2-6, the V gene TRBV28, with D unclear. The CDR3 has 15 amino acids. Trimming removed 5 bases from V and 4 bases from J, with 12 bases in between. The germline V gene has CDR1 MDHEN and CDR2 SYDVKM. For the CDR3, the DNA is TGTGCCAGCAGTAAGACGGGTCACGGGGCCAACGTCCTGACTTTC. The encoded protein is CASSKTGHGANVLTF. Using reference TRBV28 and TRBJ2-6 for the parts outside the CDR3, the full variable domain is DVKVTQSSRYLVKRTGEKVFLECVQDMDHENMFWYRQDPGLGLRLIYFSYDVKMKEKGDIPEGYSVSREKKERFSLILESASTNQTSMYLCASSKTGHGANVLTFGAGSRLTVL.

The chain couples TRBV6-6 to TRBJ1-1; a weak D match, TRBD1 (6 bases). V gave up 7 bases and J gave up 1 base, with 19 bases separating them. The CDR3 is 16 amino acids. Germline V gene sequence: CDR1 MNHNY, CDR2 SVGAGI (reference sequence). CDR3 DNA: TGTGCCAGCAAACCCTTGGACAGACTAAGGAACACTGAAGCTTTCTTT. It is translated as CASKPLDRLRNTEAFF.

The V gene is TRBV13, the J gene TRBJ2-7, with D uncertain. Germline V gene data show CDR1 as PRHDT and CDR2 as FYEKMQ (reference sequence). The CDR3 sequence is 14 residues long. V was shortened by 1 base and J by 0 bases, with 7 bases between the two germline ends. CDR3 DNA sequence: TGTGCCAGCAGCTTAGCGGAGCTCTCCTACGAGCAGTACTTC. Its protein product is CASSLAELSYEQYF. Supplemented by reference TRBV13 and TRBJ2-7, the full variable domain reads AAGVIQSPRHLIKEKRETATLKCYPIPRHDTVYWYQQGPGQDPQFLISFYEKMQSDKGSIPDRFSAQQFSDYHSELNMSSLELGDSALYFCASSLAELSYEQYFGPGTRLTVT.

The chain has TRBV20-1 and TRBJ1-2, with D hard to call. V was shortened by 3 bases and J by 6 bases, with 8 bases between the two germline ends. Germline V gene data show CDR1 as DFQATT and CDR2 as SNEGSKA (reference sequence). CDR3 size: 11 residues. CDR3 DNA: TGCAGTGCTAGGATCTCGGATGGCTACACCTTC. Translation: CSARISDGYTF.

This clone has more than one count but fewer than ten. The chain couples TRBV28 to TRBJ2-7; D may match TRBD1 or TRBD2 (5 bases each). CDR3 length: 15 residues. The germline CDR1 and CDR2 sequences are MDHEN and SYDVKM. The V gene lost 6 bases and the J gene lost 3 bases, with 18 bases spanning the gap. The DNA for the CDR3 is TGTGCCAGCAGGGGGGAGAGGGGAAGAAACTACGAGCAGTACTTC. Its translation: CASRGERGRNYEQYF.

This clone occurred once. The chain is built from TRBV28 and TRBJ2-3; possibly TRBD2 for D (6 bases). Germline CDR1 reads MDHEN; CDR2 reads SYDVKM. The germline V and J ends were trimmed by 7 bases and 6 bases, with 8 bases remaining between them. The CDR3 extends over 11 amino acids. CDR3 in DNA: TGTGCCAGCACCGCGGGGGATACGCAGTATTTT. Its translation: CASTAGDTQYF.

A few counts support this clone. V usage is TRBV13 and J usage is TRBJ1-5; maybe TRBD1 (5 bases). The CDR3 loop spans 14 amino acids. Germline lookup yields CDR1 PRHDT and CDR2 FYEKMQ (reference sequence). V lost 3 bases, J lost 4 bases, and 10 bases lay in between. CDR3 residues: CASSFRAPNQPQHF. CDR3 sequence (DNA): TGTGCCAGCAGCTTCAGGGCGCCGAATCAGCCCCAGCATTTT.

This clone was observed a handful of times. This rearrangement joins TRBV7-8 to TRBJ2-1, with D tentatively TRBD2 (6 bases). The V gene's germline CDR1 is SGHVS and CDR2 FQNEAQ. With 1 base removed from V and 2 bases from J, the gap between germline ends came to 12 bases. This CDR3 has 16 amino acids. CDR3 loop: CASSLDLGGAYNEQFF. The CDR3, as DNA: TGTGCCAGCAGCTTAGATCTAGGAGGGGCCTACAATGAGCAGTTCTTC.

Within the sample, this clone is medium-sized. This chain links TRBV28 with TRBJ2-7; TRBD2 might be the D (5 bases). The CDR3 has 15 residues. Trimming took 3 bases from V and 4 from J, leaving 16 bases between them. Germline lookup yields CDR1 MDHEN and CDR2 SYDVKM. Written as DNA, the CDR3 is TGTGCCAGCAGTTTCGTAGGACTGACTTTTTACGAGCAGTACTTC. It encodes CASSFVGLTFYEQYF.

The chain employs TRBV12-5 and TRBJ2-7; D gene ambiguous. The CDR3 has 13 residues. V lost 7 bases and J lost 0, with 10 bases in between. The germline CDR1 and CDR2 sequences are LGHNT and FRNRAP. The CDR3 DNA reads TGTGCTAGTGTCGAGTGGGGCTCCTACGAGCAGTACTTC. Its translation is CASVEWGSYEQYF.

The sample holds a few counts of this clone. The genes are TRBV14 and TRBJ2-7, with 9 bases that match TRBD2. The CDR3 has 15 residues. The ends lost 0 bases at V and 3 bases at J; junction bases unmatched: 3. CDR1 is SGHDN and CDR2 is FVKESK in the germline V gene. DNA for the CDR3: TGTGCCAGCAGCCAAGATAGCGGGAGAGGCTACGAGCAGTACTTC. Translating it yields CASSQDSGRGYEQYF.

V is TRBV9 and J is TRBJ2-3, with TRBD1 matching over 11 bases. Germline CDR1 reads SGDLS; CDR2 reads YYNGEE. CDR3 size: 14 residues. The ends lost 6 bases at V and 4 bases at J; junction bases unmatched: 4. The CDR3 region has the DNA TGTGCCAGCACCGGGACAGGGGGATCAGATACGCAGTATTTT. As protein: CASTGTGGSDTQYF.

This clone was recorded once. V is TRBV6-6 and J is TRBJ2-1; 8 bases match TRBD2. CDR1 is MNHNY and CDR2 is SVGAGI in the germline V gene (reference sequence). V trimming: 0 bases; J trimming: 7 bases; junction bases outside the gene matches: 8. This CDR3 has 16 amino acids. The CDR3 reads CASSYSASGYGNEQFF. The CDR3 region has the DNA TGTGCCAGCAGTTACTCGGCTAGCGGGTATGGGAATGAGCAGTTCTTC.

The chain has TRBV7-8 and TRBJ2-3; D might be TRBD1 (5 bases). V gave up 2 bases and J gave up 3 bases, with 12 bases separating them. The germline CDR1 and CDR2 sequences are SGHVS and FQNEAQ. The CDR3 is 15 amino acids. The CDR3 DNA reads TGTGCCAGCAGCTTATTTGACAGAAAAACAGATACGCAGTATTTT. Translating gives CASSLFDRKTDTQYF.

This rearrangement joins TRBV9 to TRBJ2-3; 9 bases align to TRBD2. Germline CDR1 SGDLS, CDR2 YYNGEE. The trim removed 0 bases at V and 5 bases at J, leaving 7 bases unmatched. CDR3 length: 16 residues. CDR3: CASSVALAGNLDTQYF. The CDR3 bases are TGTGCCAGCAGCGTAGCTCTAGCGGGAAATTTAGATACGCAGTATTTT.

This rearrangement joins TRBV4-2 to TRBJ2-7, with 11 bases fitting TRBD2. From germline, CDR1 is LGHNA and CDR2 YNFKEQ. Unmatched junction bases numbered 3, after V lost 5 bases and J lost 0 bases. This CDR3 is 15 amino acids long. CDR3 sequence: CASSKGTSGSYEQYF. CDR3 coding DNA: TGTGCCAGCAGCAAAGGGACTAGCGGCTCCTACGAGCAGTACTTC.

The gene calls are TRBV25-1 and TRBJ1-2; tentatively, D is TRBD1 (5 bases). V was clipped by 4 bases and J by 6 bases, with 15 bases between them. The germline CDR1 and CDR2 sequences are MGHDK and SYGVNS. The CDR3 consists of 14 residues. CDR3 nucleotide sequence: TGTGCCAGCAGTGGGGGGGGGATACTTGATGGCTACACCTTC. It codes for CASSGGGILDGYTF.

This clone has only one observation. The chain links TRBV27 to TRBJ2-7; possibly TRBD1 for D (5 bases). Looked up from germline, CDR1 is MNHEY and CDR2 is SMNVEV (reference sequence). The CDR3 contains 13 residues. V lost 8 bases and J lost 5, with 16 bases in between. The CDR3 sequence: CASHPLGVDEQYF. For the CDR3, the DNA is TGTGCCAGCCACCCGCTAGGGGTGGACGAGCAGTACTTC.

This chain connects TRBV10-3 to TRBJ2-7; no reliable D call. This CDR3 is built from 14 residues. Trimming stripped 2 bases from V and 0 bases from J, with 8 bases between. Germline CDR1 and CDR2: ENHRY and SYGVKD. CDR3 coding DNA: TGTGCCATCAGTGAGCACCGGAGCTCCTACGAGCAGTACTTC. Translating gives CAISEHRSSYEQYF.

The genes are TRBV2 and TRBJ2-5, with D unresolved. This CDR3 is built from 11 residues. The germline gives CDR1 SNHLY, CDR2 FYNNEI. Trimming stripped 5 bases from V and 4 bases from J, with 5 bases between. CDR3 sequence reads: CASSLSETQYF. CDR3 coding DNA: TGTGCCAGCAGTCTGTCAGAGACCCAGTACTTC.